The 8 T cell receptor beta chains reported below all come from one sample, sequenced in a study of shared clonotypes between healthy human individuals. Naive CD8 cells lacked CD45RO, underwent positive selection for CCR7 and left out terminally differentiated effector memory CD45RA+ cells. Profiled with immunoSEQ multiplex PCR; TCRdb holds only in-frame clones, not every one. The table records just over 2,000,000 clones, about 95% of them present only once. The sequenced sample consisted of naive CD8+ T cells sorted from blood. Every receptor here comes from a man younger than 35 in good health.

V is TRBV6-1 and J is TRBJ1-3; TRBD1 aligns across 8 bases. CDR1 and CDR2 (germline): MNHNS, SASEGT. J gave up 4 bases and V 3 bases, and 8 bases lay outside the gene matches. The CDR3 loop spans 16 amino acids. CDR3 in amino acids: CASSDGLGTGGNTIYF. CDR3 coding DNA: TGTGCCAGCAGTGATGGCCTAGGGACAGGCGGAAACACCATATATTTT.

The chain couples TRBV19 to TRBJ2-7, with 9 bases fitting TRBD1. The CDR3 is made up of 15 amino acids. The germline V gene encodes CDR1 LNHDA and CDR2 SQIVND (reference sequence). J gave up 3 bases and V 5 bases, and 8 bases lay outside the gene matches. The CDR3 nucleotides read TGTGCCAGTAGTGAGTTGGGACAGGGTCTCTACGAGCAGTACTTC. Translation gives CASSELGQGLYEQYF. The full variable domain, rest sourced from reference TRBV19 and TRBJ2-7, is DGGITQSPKYLFRKEGQNVTLSCEQNLNHDAMYWYRQDPGQGLRLIYYSQIVNDFQKGDIAEGYSVSREKKESFPLTVTSAQKNPTAFYLCASSELGQGLYEQYFGPGTRLTVT.

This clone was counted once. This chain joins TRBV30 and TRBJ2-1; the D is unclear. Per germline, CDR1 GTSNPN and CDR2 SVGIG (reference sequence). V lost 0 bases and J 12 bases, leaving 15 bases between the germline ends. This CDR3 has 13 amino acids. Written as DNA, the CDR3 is TGTGCCTGGAGTGTACTCTCCTCCAGCTGGCAGTTCTTC. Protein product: CAWSVLSSSWQFF.

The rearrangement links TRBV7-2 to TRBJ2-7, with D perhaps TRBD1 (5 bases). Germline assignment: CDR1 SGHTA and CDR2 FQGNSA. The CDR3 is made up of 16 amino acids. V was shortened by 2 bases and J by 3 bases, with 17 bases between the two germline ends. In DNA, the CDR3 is TGTGCCAGCAGCTTAAGGGTGACAGAAATCTTCTACGAGCAGTACTTC. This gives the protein CASSLRVTEIFYEQYF.

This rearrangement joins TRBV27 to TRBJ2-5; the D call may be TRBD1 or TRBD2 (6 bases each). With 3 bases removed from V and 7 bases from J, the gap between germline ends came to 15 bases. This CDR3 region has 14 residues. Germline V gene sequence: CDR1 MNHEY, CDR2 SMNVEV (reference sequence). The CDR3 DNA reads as TGTGCCAGCAGTTTTACAGGGCTCGGGGGGACCCAGTACTTC. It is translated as CASSFTGLGGTQYF.

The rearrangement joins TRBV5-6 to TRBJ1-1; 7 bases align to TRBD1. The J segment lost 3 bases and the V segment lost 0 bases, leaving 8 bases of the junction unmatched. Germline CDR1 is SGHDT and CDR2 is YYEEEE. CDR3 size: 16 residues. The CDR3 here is CASSLVREGADTEAFF. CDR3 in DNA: TGTGCCAGCAGCTTGGTCAGAGAGGGGGCGGACACTGAAGCTTTCTTT. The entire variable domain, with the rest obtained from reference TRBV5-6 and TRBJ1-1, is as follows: DAGVTQSPTHLIKTRGQQVTLRCSPKSGHDTVSWYQQALGQGPQFIFQYYEEEERQRGNFPDRFSGHQFPNYSSELNVNALLLGDSALYLCASSLVREGADTEAFFGQGTRLTVV.

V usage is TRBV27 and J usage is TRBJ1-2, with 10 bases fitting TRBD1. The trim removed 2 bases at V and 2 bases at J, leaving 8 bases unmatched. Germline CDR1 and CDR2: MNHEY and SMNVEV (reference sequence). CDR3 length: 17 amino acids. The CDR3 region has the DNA TGTGCCAGCAGTTTAAGTGTAGGGGACAGGGGAAACTATGGCTACACCTTC. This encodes CASSLSVGDRGNYGYTF.

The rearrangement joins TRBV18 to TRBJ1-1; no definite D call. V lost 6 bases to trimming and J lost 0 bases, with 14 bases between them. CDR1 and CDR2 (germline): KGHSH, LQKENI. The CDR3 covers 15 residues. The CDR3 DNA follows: TGTGCCAGCTCCCCTTTGTCAGGATTGAACACTGAAGCTTTCTTT. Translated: CASSPLSGLNTEAFF.